This T cell receptor beta chain was profiled in a study of shared clonotypes between healthy human individuals. V shed 4 bases and J shed 4 bases, with 16 bases lying between them. The length of the CDR3 is 15 residues. Looked up from germline, CDR1 is SGHRS and CDR2 is YFSETQ. With respect to this clone: Its target is not known.

Findings and limits, study-wide: Sharing across four donors was highest in naive CD4 (approximately 5%) and lowest in memory CD8 (about 0.4%).

Produced via immunoSEQ multiplex PCR; TCRdb's table is partial and in-frame only. The repertoire has around 1,100,000 clones, around three quarters of them found once; the top ten carry 0.89%. The rearrangement joins TRBV5-1 to TRBJ2-3, with a possible D match to TRBD1 (6 bases). Specimen: memory CD4+ T cells from PBMCs. Subset noted: CD45RA-negative fraction. This clonotype was obtained from a man between 18 and 29 years old in good health. Some clones in this sample may be carry-over from other donors' samples. The CDR3 loop reads CASSPNRATSDTQYF. CDR3 coding DNA: TGCGCCAGCAGCCCGAACAGGGCTACCTCAGATACGCAGTATTTT.